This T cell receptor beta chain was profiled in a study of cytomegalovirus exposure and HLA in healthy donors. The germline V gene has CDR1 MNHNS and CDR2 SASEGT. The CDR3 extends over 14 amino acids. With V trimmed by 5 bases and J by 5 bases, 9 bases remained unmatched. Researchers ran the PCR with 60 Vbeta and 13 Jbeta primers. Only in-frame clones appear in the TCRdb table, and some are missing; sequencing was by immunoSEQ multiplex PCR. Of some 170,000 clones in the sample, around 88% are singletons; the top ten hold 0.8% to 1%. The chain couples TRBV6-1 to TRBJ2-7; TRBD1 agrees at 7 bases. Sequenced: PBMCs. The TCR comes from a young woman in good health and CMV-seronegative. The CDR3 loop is CASSPRQGYNEQYF. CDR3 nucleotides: TGTGCCAGCAGTCCCAGACAGGGCTATAACGAGCAGTACTTC.